This entry describes one TCR beta chain. This entry is derived from a study of blood T cell repertoires in COVID-19. The overall study: Samples of COVID-19 (acute and convalescent) were obtained from the United States, Italy and Spain. The cDNA or gDNA used as material had been derived from T cells, B-cell-depleted T cells, or PBMCs.

The protocol was immunoSEQ multiplex PCR, while the TCRdb copy is restricted to in-frame clones and leaves out a portion. Of about 480,000 clones in the sample, roughly 91% were seen once. Germline assignment: CDR1 SNHLY and CDR2 FYNNEI. V was cut by 2 bases and J by 11 bases, with 15 bases left in between. The CDR3 contains 13 residues. V is TRBV2 and J is TRBJ1-2, with a tentative D call TRBD1 (6 bases). Sequenced material: peripheral blood. This sequence originates from a woman between 50 and 59 years old with COVID-19, enrolled during active disease. The chain's CDR3 is CASSELGQRRYTF. CDR3 nucleotides: TGTGCCAGCAGTGAACTAGGACAGCGAAGGTACACCTTC.